This section outlines one T cell receptor (beta chain) sequence together with its context. Antigen specificity is unknown. Amplification used 60 Vbeta primers and 13 Jbeta primers. Only in-frame clones appear in the TCRdb table, and some are missing; sequencing was by immunoSEQ multiplex PCR. The sample lists 100,000 or so clones, 75% to 90% seen once, with less than 5% in the top ten. The CDR3 contains 16 residues. Germline assignment: CDR1 MNHEY and CDR2 SVGAGI. Trimming pared 0 bases from V and 8 bases from J, leaving 19 bases between. This sample is part of a study of cytomegalovirus exposure and HLA in healthy donors. About the study: Around 89 million unique TCRs from HLA-typed donors made up an early data release. General observations from the study: TCR sequences were mostly rare, though some public TCRs occurred in many donors.

The rearrangement links TRBV6-5 to TRBJ1-2; D perhaps matches TRBD1 (6 bases). The sample comprised PBMCs. The origin of this receptor is a man aged 25-45 years in good health and CMV-seronegative. CDR3 protein: CASSYSVGQLLEGYTF. CDR3 DNA sequence: TGTGCCAGCAGTTACTCGGTTGGACAGCTTCTAGAGGGCTACACCTTC.